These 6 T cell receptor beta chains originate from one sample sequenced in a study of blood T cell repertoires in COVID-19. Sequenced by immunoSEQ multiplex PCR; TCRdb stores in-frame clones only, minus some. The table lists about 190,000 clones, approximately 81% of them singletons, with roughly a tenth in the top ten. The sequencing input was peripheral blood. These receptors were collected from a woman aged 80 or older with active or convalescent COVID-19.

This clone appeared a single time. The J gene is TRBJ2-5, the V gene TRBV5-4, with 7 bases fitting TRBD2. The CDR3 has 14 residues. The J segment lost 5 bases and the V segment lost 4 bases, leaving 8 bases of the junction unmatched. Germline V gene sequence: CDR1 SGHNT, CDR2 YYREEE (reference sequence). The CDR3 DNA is TGTGCCAGCAGCCGCTGGGGGGGGAGTGAGACCCAGTACTTC. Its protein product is CASSRWGGSETQYF. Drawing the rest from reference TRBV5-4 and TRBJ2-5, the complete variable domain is ETGVTQSPTHLIKTRGQQVTLRCSSQSGHNTVSWYQQALGQGPQFIFQYYREEENGRGNFPPRFSGLQFPNYSSELNVNALELDDSALYLCASSRWGGSETQYFGPGTRLLVL.

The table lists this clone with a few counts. CDR3 in amino acids: CASSRAYEQYF. As DNA, the CDR3 is TGTGCCAGCTCACGAGCATACGAGCAGTACTTC. J is TRBJ2-7 and V is TRBV18; no reliable D call. The CDR3 is 11 amino acids. Trimming took off 4 bases at V and 4 bases at J, with 5 bases between the two ends. Germline V gene data show CDR1 as KGHSH and CDR2 as LQKENI.

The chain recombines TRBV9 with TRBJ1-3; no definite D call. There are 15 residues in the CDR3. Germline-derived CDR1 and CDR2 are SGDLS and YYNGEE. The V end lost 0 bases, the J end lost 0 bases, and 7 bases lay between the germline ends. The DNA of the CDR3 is TGTGCCAGCAGCGTAGAAGGAGTCTCTGGAAACACCATATATTTT. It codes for CASSVEGVSGNTIYF.

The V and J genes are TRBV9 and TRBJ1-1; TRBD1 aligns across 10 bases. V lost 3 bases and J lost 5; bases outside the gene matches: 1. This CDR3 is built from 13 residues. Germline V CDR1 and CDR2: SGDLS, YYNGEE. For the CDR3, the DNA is TGTGCCAGCAGCGCGGGACAGGGGACTGAAGCTTTCTTT. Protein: CASSAGQGTEAFF.

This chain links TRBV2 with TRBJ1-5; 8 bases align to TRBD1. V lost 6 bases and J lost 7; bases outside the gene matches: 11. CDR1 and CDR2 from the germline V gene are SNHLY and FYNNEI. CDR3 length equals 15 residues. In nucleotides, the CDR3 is TGTGCCAGCAGCGACCGGGACAGGCGACAGCAGCCCCAGCATTTT. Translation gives CASSDRDRRQQPQHF. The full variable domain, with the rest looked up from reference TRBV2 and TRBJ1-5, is EPEVTQTPSHQVTQMGQEVILRCVPISNHLYFYWYRQILGQKVEFLVSFYNNEISEKSEIFDDQFSVERPDGSNFTLKIRSTKLEDSAMYFCASSDRDRRQQPQHFGDGTRLSIL.

The CDR3 sequence: CASKRTGIYQETQYF. In DNA, the CDR3 is TGTGCCAGCAAACGGACAGGAATCTACCAAGAGACCCAGTACTTC. This rearrangement joins TRBV27 to TRBJ2-5, with 7 bases aligning to TRBD1. The germline CDR1 and CDR2 sequences are MNHEY and SMNVEV (reference sequence). V lost 7 bases and J lost 0; bases outside the gene matches: 8. The CDR3 contains 15 residues.